This T cell receptor beta chain is drawn from a study of blood T cell repertoires in COVID-19. Germline V lookup: CDR1 SGHRS, CDR2 YFSETQ. The V segment lost 4 bases and the J segment 1 base; nucleotides outside the gene matches: 3. This CDR3 region has 14 residues. Concerning this clone: The sample has other DNA sequences that encode this CDR3 too.

Clones were read by immunoSEQ multiplex PCR, and TCRdb kept only the in-frame ones, dropping some. The sample contains hundreds of thousands of clones, 70% to 90% of which appear only once. The sequence was collected from a woman aged 30 to 39 with active or convalescent COVID-19. The sequencing input was peripheral blood. V gene TRBV5-1 combines with J gene TRBJ1-1, with 8 bases lining up with TRBD1. The CDR3 sequence is CASSPGQGNTEAFF. The CDR3 DNA reads TGCGCCAGCAGCCCTGGACAGGGGAACACTGAAGCTTTCTTT. Drawing the rest from reference TRBV5-1 and TRBJ1-1, the complete variable domain is KAGVTQTPRYLIKTRGQQVTLSCSPISGHRSVSWYQQTPGQGLQFLFEYFSETQRNKGNFPGRFSGRQFSNSRSEMNVSTLELGDSALYLCASSPGQGNTEAFFGQGTRLTVV.